This TCR beta chain comes out of a study of T cell repertoires in cytomegalovirus infection. The wider study: Matching HLA type and CMV infection were both indicated by public TCR beta signatures. Points from the study as a whole: The cumulative frequency of public TCR beta families identified carriers of CMV plus the relevant HLA. Dominant in the ex vivo response were TCR beta clonotypes restricted by HLA-C and specific for CMV.

This clonotype has a count of ten or more. Its antigen is as yet unknown. TCRdb fed the reads into MiXCR, producing one record per CDR3 protein. This table holds fewer than 350,000 distinct CDR3 sequences, about 17% found once. Trimming took off 5 bases at V and 0 bases at J, with 18 bases between the two ends. The germline gives CDR1 SGHTA, CDR2 FQGNSA. This CDR3 contains 17 residues. Sequencing was done on a sample of PBMCs. This clonotype was sampled from a human donor in good health (CMV status not recorded). Some clones in this sample may be carry-over from other donors' samples. The rearrangement joins TRBV7-2 to TRBJ2-3; D call uncertain. The CDR3 loop reads CASSPGPIVLSTDTQYF. The CDR3 coding sequence is TGTGCCAGCAGCCCAGGTCCCATCGTCCTTAGCACAGATACGCAGTATTTT.